This TCR beta chain derives from a study of shared clonotypes between healthy human individuals. Study results and caveats: Naive subsets tended to show greater estimated richness than memory subsets.

TCRdb's copy holds only in-frame clones and misses some; the assay was immunoSEQ multiplex PCR. The sample includes a few hundred thousand clones, about nine tenths of them seen just once. With regard to this clone: Antigen specificity is unknown.

The donors, healthy adults who were HIV-negative, had experienced no recent acute infections or vaccinations. CCR7-negative CD45RA+ TemRA cells were combined with CD45RO+ cells to form CD8 memory. This TCR was recovered from a man younger than 30 in good health. Sequenced input: memory CD8+ T cells sorted from blood. The subset denotes: CD45RO+ cells pooled with CCR7-negative TemRA cells.

CDR3 protein: CASSIRANYEQYF. The CDR3 DNA reads TGTGCCAGTAGTATAAGGGCCAACTACGAGCAGTACTTC. The rearrangement joins TRBV19 to TRBJ2-7; D gene unclear. The V gene's germline CDR1 is LNHDA and CDR2 SQIVND (reference sequence). This CDR3 contains 13 residues. V dropped 2 bases and J dropped 3 bases, with 8 bases sitting between them.